This T cell receptor (beta chain) was sequenced in a study of T cell responses to AZD1222 COVID-19 vaccine. In germline, CDR1 is SGHTA, CDR2 FQGNSA. V lost 1 base, J lost 3 bases, and 15 bases lay in between. The CDR3 contains 16 residues. The study's findings and limits: Targets within unmutated variant regions were reportedly found for nearly half of spike-specific TCRs.

Of note for this clone: What it binds is not known.

The data were produced by immunoSEQ multiplex PCR, yet TCRdb's version contains in-frame clones alone and is incomplete. Among some 140,000 clones listed, 88% were seen once. This rearrangement joins TRBV7-2 to TRBJ1-2; D call uncertain. The clonotype originates from an adult in good health. The sequencing here drew on peripheral blood, taken on day 0 of AZD1222 vaccination. The CDR3 sequence: CASSLGAGLVDYGYTF. The DNA of the CDR3 is TGTGCCAGCAGCTTAGGGGCTGGACTCGTGGACTATGGCTACACCTTC.